The clone carrying this T cell receptor beta chain was seen more than once but under ten times. The antigen is unknown. V lost 1 base and J 5 bases, leaving 9 bases between the germline ends. This CDR3 contains 13 residues. The germline CDR1 and CDR2 sequences are DFQATT and SNEGSKA (reference sequence). This entry belongs to a study of blood T cells in healthy people across ages. A second about 7 to 11 cycle PCR used barcoded and J-beta primers. TCRdb processed the 5' RACE reads anew with MiXCR; each CDR3 protein has one entry. The top ten hold more than 3% of the sample, which has hundreds of thousands of distinct CDR3 sequences, 21% seen once. Per-sample yields of isolated PBMCs were at least 6 million. General study findings and limits: It was the long-lived donors that had more naive CD4+ cells and higher diversity than aged donors. Unknown donor CMV status possibly confounded expanded clonotype changes.

The receptor's source is a man between 70 and 80 years old in good health. V and J are TRBV20-1 and TRBJ2-1; weak D call: TRBD2 (6 bases). The specimen sequenced was blood. The CDR3 reads CSARAGADNEQFF. In DNA, the CDR3 is TGCAGTGCTAGAGCGGGAGCGGACAATGAGCAGTTCTTC.